Detailed here is one T cell receptor (beta chain). Its antigen target is currently unknown. No base qualities exist here, and no much larger clone lies one base off it. The data stem from a study of blood T cell repertoires in COVID-19 (dated by TCRdb to the early 2020s). For the study in its entirety: Samples covering the acute and convalescent phases of COVID-19 were provided by collaborators in the United States, Italy and Spain. The material from the prospective study consisted of cDNA or gDNA derived from T cells, B-cell-depleted T cells, or PBMCs. The dataset comprised deeply sampled blood TCRbeta repertoires from subjects exposed to, actively infected with, or recovered from COVID-19. The repertoires were released in a freely available public database intended as a resource for research on the immune response to SARS-CoV-2. The samples were drawn from the first 160 participants of the ongoing ImmuneRACE study and from 950 to 1,500 subjects provided by 6 global collaborators. Sample metadata almost always included a de-identified subject ID, COVID-19 status, age in years and sex. Where available, HLA class I and class II types were obtained from metadata supplied by the sample provider rather than from assay-based typing. Study-wide conclusions, independent of this receptor: How much clinical and demographic metadata was included differed by source and by participant, and the metadata was provided uncurated.

Collaborating institutions collected whole blood in K2EDTA tubes following their own protocols. For TCRbeta analysis, collaborators shipped samples in one of three forms: frozen whole blood, isolated PBMCs, or DNA extracted from either of those sample types. The CDR3, from cysteine to phenylalanine, totals 13 residues. The kept DNA is CDR3 alone, 39 bases in frame from the first base. V was cut back by 5 bases and J by 5 bases, leaving a gap of 12 bases between them. In the germline V gene, CDR1 corresponds to SGHTA and CDR2 to FQGNSA. TCRbeta CDR3 regions were amplified from genomic DNA using the immunoSEQ Assay, a bias-controlled multiplex PCR. In the original analysis: The number of nucleated cells in each sample was estimated from the amplification of reference gene primers within the assay. To quantify the absolute abundance of each unique TCRbeta CDR3 rearrangement, sequence reads were collapsed and filtered. For each sample, productive Simpson clonality was calculated by taking the square root of Simpson's diversity index across productive rearrangements. Here the immuneACCESS table is served through TCRdb, limited to in-frame sequences with V and J called. Missing clones are a known gap in these copies; in checked studies unresolved V genes cover under half, and the rest lacks a known reason. The V and J calls and clone size come from that table; D and trimming were worked out from the DNA. The sample records about 260,000 clones, 88% of which are singletons. Clones ranked in the top ten supply 0.7% of the sample.

The sample was peripheral blood. This receptor was obtained from a human donor in a cohort sampled during active COVID-19. The sequence is built from TRBV7-2 and TRBJ1-1, with the D gene not confidently named. The nucleotide sequence reads TGTGCCAGCAGCCGCATTCGGGAGACTGAAGCTTTCTTT. The encoded protein is CASSRIRETEAFF.